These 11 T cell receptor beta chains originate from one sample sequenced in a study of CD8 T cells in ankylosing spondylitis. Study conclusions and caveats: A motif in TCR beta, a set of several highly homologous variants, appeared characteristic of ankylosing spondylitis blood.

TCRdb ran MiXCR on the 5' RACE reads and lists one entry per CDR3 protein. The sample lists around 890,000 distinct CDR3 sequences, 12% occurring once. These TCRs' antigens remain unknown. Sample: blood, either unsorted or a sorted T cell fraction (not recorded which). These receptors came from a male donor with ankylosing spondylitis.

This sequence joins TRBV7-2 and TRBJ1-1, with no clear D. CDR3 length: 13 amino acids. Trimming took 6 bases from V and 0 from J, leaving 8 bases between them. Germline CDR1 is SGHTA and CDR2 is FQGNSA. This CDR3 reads CASRRILNTEAFF. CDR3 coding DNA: TGTGCCAGCAGGCGAATTTTGAACACTGAAGCTTTCTTT.

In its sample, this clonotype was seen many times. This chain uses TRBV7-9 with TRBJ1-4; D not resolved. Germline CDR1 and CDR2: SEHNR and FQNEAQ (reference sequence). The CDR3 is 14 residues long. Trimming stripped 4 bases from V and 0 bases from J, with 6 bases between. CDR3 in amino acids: CASSWTATNEKLFF. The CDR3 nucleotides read TGTGCCAGCAGCTGGACGGCAACTAATGAAAAACTGTTTTTT.

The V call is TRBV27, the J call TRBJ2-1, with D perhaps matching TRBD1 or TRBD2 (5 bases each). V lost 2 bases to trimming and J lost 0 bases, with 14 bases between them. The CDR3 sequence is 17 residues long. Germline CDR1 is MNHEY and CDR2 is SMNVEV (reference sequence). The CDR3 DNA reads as TGTGCCAGCAGTTTAACGCCGGCAGGGAGCTCCTACAATGAGCAGTTCTTC. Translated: CASSLTPAGSSYNEQFF.

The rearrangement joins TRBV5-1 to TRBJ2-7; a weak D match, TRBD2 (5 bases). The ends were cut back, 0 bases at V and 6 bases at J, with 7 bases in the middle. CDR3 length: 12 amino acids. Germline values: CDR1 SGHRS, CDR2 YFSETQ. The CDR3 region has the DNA TGCGCCAGCAGCTTGGGAGGGTTCGAGCAGTACTTC. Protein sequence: CASSLGGFEQYF.

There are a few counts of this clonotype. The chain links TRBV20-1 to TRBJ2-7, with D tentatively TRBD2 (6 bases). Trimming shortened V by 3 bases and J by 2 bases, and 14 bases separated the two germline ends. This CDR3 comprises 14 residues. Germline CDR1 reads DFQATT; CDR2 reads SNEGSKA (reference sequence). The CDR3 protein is CSASYGGRTYEQYF. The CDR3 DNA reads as TGCAGTGCTAGTTACGGGGGTCGCACCTACGAGCAGTACTTC.

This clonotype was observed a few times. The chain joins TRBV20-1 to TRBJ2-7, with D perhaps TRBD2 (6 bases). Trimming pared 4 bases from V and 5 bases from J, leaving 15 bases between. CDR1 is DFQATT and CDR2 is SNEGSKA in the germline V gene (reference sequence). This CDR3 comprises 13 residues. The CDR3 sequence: CSAISYAGHEQYF. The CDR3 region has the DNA TGCAGTGCTATTAGTTACGCGGGGCACGAGCAGTACTTC.

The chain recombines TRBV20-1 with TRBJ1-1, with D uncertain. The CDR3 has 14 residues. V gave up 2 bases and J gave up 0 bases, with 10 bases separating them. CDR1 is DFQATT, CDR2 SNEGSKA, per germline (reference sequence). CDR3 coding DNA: TGCAGTGCTAGAAGTCCCTTAATGAACACTGAAGCTTTCTTT. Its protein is CSARSPLMNTEAFF.

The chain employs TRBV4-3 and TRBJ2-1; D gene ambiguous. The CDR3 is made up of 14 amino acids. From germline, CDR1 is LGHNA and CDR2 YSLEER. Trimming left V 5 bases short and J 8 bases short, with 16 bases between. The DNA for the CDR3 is TGCGCCAGCAGCTCCCAGGTAGGAATGGATGAGCAGTTCTTC. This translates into CASSSQVGMDEQFF.

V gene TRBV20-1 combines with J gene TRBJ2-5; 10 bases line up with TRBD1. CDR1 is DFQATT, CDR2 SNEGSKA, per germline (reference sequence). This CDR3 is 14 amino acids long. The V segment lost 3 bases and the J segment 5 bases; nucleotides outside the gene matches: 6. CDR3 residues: CSAREGQGRETQYF. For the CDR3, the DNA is TGCAGTGCTAGGGAGGGACAGGGGAGGGAGACCCAGTACTTC.

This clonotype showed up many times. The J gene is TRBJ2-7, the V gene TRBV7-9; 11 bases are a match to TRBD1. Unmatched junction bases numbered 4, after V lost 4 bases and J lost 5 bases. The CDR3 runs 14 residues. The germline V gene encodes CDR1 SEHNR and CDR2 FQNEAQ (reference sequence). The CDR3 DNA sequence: TGTGCCAGCAGCTGGGACAGGGGGTCTCACGAGCAGTACTTC. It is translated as CASSWDRGSHEQYF.

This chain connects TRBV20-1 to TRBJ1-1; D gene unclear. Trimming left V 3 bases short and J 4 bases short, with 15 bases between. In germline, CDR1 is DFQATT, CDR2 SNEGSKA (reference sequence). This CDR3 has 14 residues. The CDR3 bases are TGCAGTGCTAGTATGTCGGGCCGGGGCACTGAAGCTTTCTTT. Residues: CSASMSGRGTEAFF.